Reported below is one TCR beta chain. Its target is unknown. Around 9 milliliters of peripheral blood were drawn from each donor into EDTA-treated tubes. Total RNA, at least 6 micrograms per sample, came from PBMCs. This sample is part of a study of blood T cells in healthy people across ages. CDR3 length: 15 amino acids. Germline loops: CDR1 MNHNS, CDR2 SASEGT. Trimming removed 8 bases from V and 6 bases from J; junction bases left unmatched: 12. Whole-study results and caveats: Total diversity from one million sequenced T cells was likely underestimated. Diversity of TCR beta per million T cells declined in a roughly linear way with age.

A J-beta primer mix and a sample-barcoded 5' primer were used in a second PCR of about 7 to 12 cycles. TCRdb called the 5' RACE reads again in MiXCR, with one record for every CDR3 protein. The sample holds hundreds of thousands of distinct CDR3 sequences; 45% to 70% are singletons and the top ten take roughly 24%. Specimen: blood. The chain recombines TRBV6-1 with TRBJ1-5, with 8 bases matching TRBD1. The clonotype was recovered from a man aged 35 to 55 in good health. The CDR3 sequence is CASRFGQGTGQPQHF. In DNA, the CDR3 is TGTGCCAGCCGCTTCGGACAGGGTACGGGTCAGCCCCAGCATTTT.